The 14 T cell receptor beta chains reported below all come from one sample, sequenced in a study of yellow fever vaccine responses in identical twins. One entry per CDR3 protein results from TCRdb running MiXCR on the RT-PCR reads. Of about 3,000 distinct CDR3 sequences detected, approximately 90% appear once; the ten largest clones hold around 2%. The sequences come from T cells from blood (PBMCs), unsorted or a sorted subset (not recorded which), collected before or after yellow fever vaccination (not recorded which). The receptors stem from a woman younger than 30 who received the yellow fever vaccine.

This chain joins TRBV4-1 and TRBJ2-7; no clear D gene. CDR1 MGHRA and CDR2 YSYEKL come from the germline V gene. V was cut by 0 bases and J by 4 bases, with 10 bases left in between. CDR3 length equals 14 residues. CDR3 DNA sequence: TGCGCCAGCAGCCAAGATCTCTTCTTTTACGAGCAGTACTTC. It yields the protein CASSQDLFFYEQYF.

The chain recombines TRBV23-1 with TRBJ2-1; D is unresolved. TRBV23-1 falls under the ORF class, with uncertain function. V was pared by 3 bases and J by 4 bases, with 7 bases between. The CDR3 has 13 amino acids. The CDR3 DNA reads TGCGCCAGCAGTCACCGCACATACAATGAGCAGTTCTTC. Translated, it gives CASSHRTYNEQFF.

The V call is TRBV5-6, the J call TRBJ1-1; unclear D gene. The germline gives CDR1 SGHDT, CDR2 YYEEEE. The CDR3 covers 15 residues. V shed 2 bases and J shed 0 bases, with 11 bases lying between them. The CDR3 loop is CASSFGRSLNTEAFF. The CDR3 nucleotides read TGTGCCAGCAGCTTCGGTAGGTCCTTGAACACTGAAGCTTTCTTT.

The V gene is TRBV11-1, the J gene TRBJ1-1; D may be TRBD1 (5 bases). This CDR3 is 15 amino acids long. Per germline, CDR1 SGHAT and CDR2 FQDESV (reference sequence). V shed 6 bases and J shed 4 bases, with 18 bases lying between them. CDR3: CASSLRGAEGTEAFF. The DNA for the CDR3 is TGTGCCAGCAGTCTACGGGGCGCCGAAGGCACTGAAGCTTTCTTT.

This chain links TRBV7-1 with TRBJ1-2, with 10 bases that match TRBD1. TRBV7-1 is recorded as an ORF, its role being uncertain. J gave up 3 bases and V 3 bases, and 4 bases lay outside the gene matches. There are 15 residues in the CDR3. The CDR3 DNA reads TGTGCCAGCAGCTCCGACAGGGGGCGCGACTATGGCTACACCTTC. Its translation: CASSSDRGRDYGYTF.

V is TRBV11-3 and J is TRBJ2-2, with D hard to call. The germline CDR1 and CDR2 sequences are SGHNT and YENEEA. Trimming took 3 bases from V and 6 from J, leaving 5 bases between them. CDR3 length equals 12 residues. CDR3 DNA sequence: TGTGCCAGCAGCTTTAATCCCGGGGAGCTGTTTTTT. It is translated as CASSFNPGELFF.

This clonotype was detected only a few times. The rearrangement joins TRBV15 to TRBJ1-2; tentative D call: TRBD1 (5 bases). This CDR3 is 15 amino acids long. The germline V and J ends were trimmed by 1 base and 6 bases, with 15 bases remaining between them. CDR1 is LNHNV, CDR2 YYDKDF, per germline (reference sequence). CDR3 nucleotide sequence: TGTGCCACCAGCAGAGGAGCAGGGAGGGCGCATGGCTACACCTTC. Amino acids: CATSRGAGRAHGYTF.

The chain joins TRBV2 to TRBJ2-1; D unresolved. CDR1 is SNHLY, CDR2 FYNNEI, per germline. This CDR3 comprises 13 residues. The V gene lost 7 bases and the J gene lost 8 bases, with 15 bases spanning the gap. The CDR3 reads CASMGTLSDEQFF. As DNA, the CDR3 is TGTGCCAGCATGGGAACTCTCAGCGATGAGCAGTTCTTC.

J is TRBJ1-6 and V is TRBV10-3, with 9 bases lining up with TRBD1. The germline gives CDR1 ENHRY, CDR2 SYGVKD. J was trimmed by 6 bases and V by 3 bases; bases with no gene match: 3. The CDR3 is 15 residues long. The CDR3 nucleotides read TGTGCCATCAGTGAACCGGGACAGGGTAATTCACCCCTCCACTTT. It encodes CAISEPGQGNSPLHF.

The rearrangement links TRBV7-9 to TRBJ2-5, with D perhaps matching TRBD1 (5 bases). CDR3 length equals 14 residues. V shed 2 bases and J shed 5 bases, with 12 bases lying between them. Germline assignment: CDR1 SEHNR and CDR2 FQNEAQ (reference sequence). This CDR3 is CASSLRGTTETQYF. In DNA form, the CDR3 reads TGTGCCAGCAGCTTAAGGGGAACGACGGAGACCCAGTACTTC.

V and J are TRBV15 and TRBJ1-1; 7 bases line up with TRBD1. Germline V gene lookup returns CDR1 LNHNV and CDR2 YYDKDF (reference sequence). CDR3 length equals 16 residues. V dropped 3 bases and J dropped 0; count of bases not matched to a gene: 7. CDR3 nucleotide sequence: TGTGCCACCAGCAGGGACAGGAAAACCATGAACACTGAAGCTTTCTTT. This sequence encodes CATSRDRKTMNTEAFF.

The gene calls are TRBV11-2 and TRBJ2-3; D is ambiguous. The germline V gene has CDR1 SGHAT and CDR2 FQNNGV. The CDR3 extends over 14 amino acids. V was trimmed by 1 base and J by 6 bases, leaving 11 bases between them. In DNA, the CDR3 is TGTGCCAGCAGCTTAGTCGACCCCCGGGATACGCAGTATTTT. Amino acids: CASSLVDPRDTQYF.

This clonotype was seen a few times. Sequence at one end of the junction differs from germline and may be a read error. The gene calls are TRBV11-1 and TRBJ2-2, with D possibly TRBD2 on 5 matching bases. There are 18 residues in the CDR3. Per germline, CDR1 SGHAT and CDR2 FQDESV (reference sequence). The CDR3 here is CASSFSGKMGSQAGELFF. CDR3 sequence (DNA): TGTGCCAGCAGCTTCTCCGGGAAGATGGGCTCCCAGGCCGGGGAGCTATTTTTT. The full variable domain, rest sourced from reference TRBV11-1 and TRBJ2-2, is EAEVAQSPRYKITEKSQAVAFWCDPISGHATLYWYRQILGQGPELLVQFQDESVVDDSQLPKDRFSAERLKGVDSTLKIQPAELGDSAMYLCASSFSGKMGSQAGELFFGEGSRLTVL.

CDR3 DNA sequence: TGTGCCAGCTCACAAACCGGGACGGCGCTCTCTGGAAACACCATATATTTT. Protein: CASSQTGTALSGNTIYF. The chain has TRBV18 and TRBJ1-3; TRBD1 might be the D (5 bases). The CDR3 has 17 amino acids. With 4 bases removed from V and 0 bases from J, the gap between germline ends came to 16 bases. Germline assignment: CDR1 KGHSH and CDR2 LQKENI.